This record covers a single TCR beta chain. Its specificity is unknown. The primer mix had 52 TRBV and 13 TRBJ primers. TCRdb keeps only in-frame clones here, not all; method: immunoSEQ multiplex PCR. The table includes about 5,800 clones, about 84% detected once. These data come from a study of regulatory T cells. All CD3G-deficient patients showed autoimmunity, more severe in two. At testing, patients were 2 to 39 years old, with reduced naive and increased memory T-cell proportions. Study results and caveats: Shannon entropy was nonsignificantly lower in patient CD8+ T cells than control CD8+ cells. Patient repertoires had restricted TRB V-J pairs and skewed V and J usage, most in Tregs.

Trimming removed 3 bases from V and 1 base from J, with 12 bases in between. The length of the CDR3 is 15 residues. Germline CDR1 ENHRY, CDR2 SYGVKD. The clonotype was recovered from a child aged 5-17 years with CD3G deficiency. The specimen sequenced was CD8+ T cells sorted from blood. The chain links TRBV10-3 to TRBJ1-2; tentatively, D is TRBD1 (6 bases). In DNA, the CDR3 is TGTGCCATCAGTGAATTCGCAGGGGTTAACTATGGCTACACCTTC. As protein: CAISEFAGVNYGYTF.